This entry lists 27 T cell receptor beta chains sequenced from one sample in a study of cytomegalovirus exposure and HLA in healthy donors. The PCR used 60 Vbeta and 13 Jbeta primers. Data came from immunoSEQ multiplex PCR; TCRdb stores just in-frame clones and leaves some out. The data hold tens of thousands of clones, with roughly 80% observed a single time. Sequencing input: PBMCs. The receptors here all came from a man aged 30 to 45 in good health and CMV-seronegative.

DNA for the CDR3: TGTGCCAGCAGCGTGGGACAGGGGAACACTGAAGCTTTCTTT. Translation gives CASSVGQGNTEAFF. The rearrangement links TRBV27 to TRBJ1-1; TRBD1 matches at 9 bases. The ends lost 6 bases at V and 1 base at J; junction bases unmatched: 3. The germline gives CDR1 MNHEY, CDR2 SMNVEV (reference sequence). The CDR3 length is 14 residues.

The CDR3 DNA follows: TGTGCCATCGGGGGAAGGGCGGGGCCCCAAAATGAGCAGTTCTTC. It translates to CAIGGRAGPQNEQFF. The chain carries TRBV10-3 and TRBJ2-1; TRBD2 is a possible D gene (6 bases). The CDR3 covers 15 residues. The germline V and J ends were trimmed by 8 bases and 7 bases, with 21 bases remaining between them. Germline loops: CDR1 ENHRY, CDR2 SYGVKD.

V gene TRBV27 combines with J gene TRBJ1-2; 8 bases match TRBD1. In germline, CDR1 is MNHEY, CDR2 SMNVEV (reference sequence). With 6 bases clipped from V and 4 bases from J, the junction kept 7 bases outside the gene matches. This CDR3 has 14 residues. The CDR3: CASSYQGASYGYTF. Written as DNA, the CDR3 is TGTGCCAGCAGCTACCAGGGGGCCTCCTATGGCTACACCTTC.

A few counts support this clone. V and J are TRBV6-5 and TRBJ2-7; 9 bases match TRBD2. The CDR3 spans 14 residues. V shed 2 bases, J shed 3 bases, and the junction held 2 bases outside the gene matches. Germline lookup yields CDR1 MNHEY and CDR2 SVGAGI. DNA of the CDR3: TGTGCCAGCAGTTACGGGACTAGCAGCTACGAGCAGTACTTC. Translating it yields CASSYGTSSYEQYF.

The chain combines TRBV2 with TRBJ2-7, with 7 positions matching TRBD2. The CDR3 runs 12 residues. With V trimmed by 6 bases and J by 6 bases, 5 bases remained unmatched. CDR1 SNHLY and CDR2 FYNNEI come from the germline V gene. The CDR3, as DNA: TGTGCCAGCAGACTGGGAGGGATCGAGCAGTACTTC. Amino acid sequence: CASRLGGIEQYF.

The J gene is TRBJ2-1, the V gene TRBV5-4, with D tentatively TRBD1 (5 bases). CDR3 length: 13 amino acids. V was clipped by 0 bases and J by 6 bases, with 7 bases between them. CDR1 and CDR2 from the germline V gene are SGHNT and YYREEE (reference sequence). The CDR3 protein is CASSLDRSNEQFF. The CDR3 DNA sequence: TGTGCCAGCAGCTTGGACAGGAGCAATGAGCAGTTCTTC. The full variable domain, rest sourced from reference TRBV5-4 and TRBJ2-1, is ETGVTQSPTHLIKTRGQQVTLRCSSQSGHNTVSWYQQALGQGPQFIFQYYREEENGRGNFPPRFSGLQFPNYSSELNVNALELDDSALYLCASSLDRSNEQFFGPGTRLTVL.

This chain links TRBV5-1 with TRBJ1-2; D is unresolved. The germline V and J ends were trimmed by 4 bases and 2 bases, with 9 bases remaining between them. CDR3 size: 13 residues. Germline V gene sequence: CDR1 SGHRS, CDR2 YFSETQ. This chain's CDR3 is CASSLDKNYGYTF. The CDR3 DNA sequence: TGCGCCAGCAGCCTTGACAAGAACTATGGCTACACCTTC.

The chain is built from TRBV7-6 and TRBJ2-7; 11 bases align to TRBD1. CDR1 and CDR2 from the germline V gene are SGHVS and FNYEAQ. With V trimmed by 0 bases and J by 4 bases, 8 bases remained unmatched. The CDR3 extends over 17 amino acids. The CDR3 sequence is CASSLAPGQGATYEQYF. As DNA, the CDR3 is TGTGCCAGCAGCTTAGCCCCTGGACAGGGGGCTACTTACGAGCAGTACTTC.

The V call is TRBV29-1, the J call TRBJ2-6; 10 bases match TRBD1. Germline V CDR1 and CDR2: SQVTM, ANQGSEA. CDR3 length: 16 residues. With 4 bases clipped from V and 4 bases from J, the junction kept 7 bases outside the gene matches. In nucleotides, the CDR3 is TGCAGCGTTGTCGACAGGGGGCTTGTGGGGGCCAACGTCCTGACTTTC. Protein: CSVVDRGLVGANVLTF.

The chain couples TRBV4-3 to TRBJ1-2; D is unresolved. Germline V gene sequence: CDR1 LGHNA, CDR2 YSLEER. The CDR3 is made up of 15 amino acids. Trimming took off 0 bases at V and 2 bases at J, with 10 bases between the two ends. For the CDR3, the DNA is TGCGCCAGCAGCCAAGATGAGGGAGGGAACTATGGCTACACCTTC. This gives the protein CASSQDEGGNYGYTF.

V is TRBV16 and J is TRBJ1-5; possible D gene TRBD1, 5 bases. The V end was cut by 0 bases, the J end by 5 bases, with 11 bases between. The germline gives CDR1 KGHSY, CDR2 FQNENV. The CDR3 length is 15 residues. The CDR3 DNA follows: TGTGCCAGCAGCCAATCCAGGGTAGACGATCAGCCCCAGCATTTT. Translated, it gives CASSQSRVDDQPQHF.

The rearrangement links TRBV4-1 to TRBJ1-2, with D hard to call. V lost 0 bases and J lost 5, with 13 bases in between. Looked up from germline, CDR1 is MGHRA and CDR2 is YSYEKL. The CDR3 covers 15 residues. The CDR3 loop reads CASSQEGLQVYGYTF. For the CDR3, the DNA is TGCGCCAGCAGCCAAGAGGGCCTGCAAGTATATGGCTACACCTTC.

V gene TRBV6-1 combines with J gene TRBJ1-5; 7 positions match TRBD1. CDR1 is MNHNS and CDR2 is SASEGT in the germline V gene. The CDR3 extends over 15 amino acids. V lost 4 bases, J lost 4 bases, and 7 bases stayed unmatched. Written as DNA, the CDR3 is TGTGCCAGCAGTGGCCGGGGACAGACAAATCAGCCCCAGCATTTT. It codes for CASSGRGQTNQPQHF.

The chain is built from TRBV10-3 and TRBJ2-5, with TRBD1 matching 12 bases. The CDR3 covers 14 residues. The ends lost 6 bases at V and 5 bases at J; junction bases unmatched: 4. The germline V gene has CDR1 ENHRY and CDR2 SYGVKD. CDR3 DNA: TGTGCCATCAGCCGGGACAGGGGGCCGGAGACCCAGTACTTC. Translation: CAISRDRGPETQYF.

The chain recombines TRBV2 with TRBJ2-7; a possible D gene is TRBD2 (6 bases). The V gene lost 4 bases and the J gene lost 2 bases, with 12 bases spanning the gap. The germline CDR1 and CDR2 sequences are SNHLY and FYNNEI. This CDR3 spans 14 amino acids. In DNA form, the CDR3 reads TGTGCCAGCAGTGCCCCAGGCGGGGCCTACGAGCAGTACTTC. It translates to CASSAPGGAYEQYF.

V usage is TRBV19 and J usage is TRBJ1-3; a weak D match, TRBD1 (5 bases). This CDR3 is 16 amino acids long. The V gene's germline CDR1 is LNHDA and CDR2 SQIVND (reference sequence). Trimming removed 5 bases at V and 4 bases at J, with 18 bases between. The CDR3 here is CASSWGLGLRGNTIYF. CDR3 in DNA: TGTGCCAGTAGTTGGGGCCTGGGCCTTAGAGGAAACACCATATATTTT.

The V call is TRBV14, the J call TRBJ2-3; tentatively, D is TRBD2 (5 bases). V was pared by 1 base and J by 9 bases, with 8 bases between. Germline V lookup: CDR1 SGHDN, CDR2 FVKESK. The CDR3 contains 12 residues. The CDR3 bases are TGTGCCAGCAGCCAAGGGACTGGGACGCAGTATTTT. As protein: CASSQGTGTQYF.

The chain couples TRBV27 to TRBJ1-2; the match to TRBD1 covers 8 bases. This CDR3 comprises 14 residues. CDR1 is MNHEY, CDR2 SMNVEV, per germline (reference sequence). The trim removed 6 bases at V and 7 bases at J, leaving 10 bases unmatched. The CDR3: CASSPGQDSLGYTF. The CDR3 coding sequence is TGTGCCAGCAGCCCGGGACAGGACTCACTTGGCTACACCTTC.

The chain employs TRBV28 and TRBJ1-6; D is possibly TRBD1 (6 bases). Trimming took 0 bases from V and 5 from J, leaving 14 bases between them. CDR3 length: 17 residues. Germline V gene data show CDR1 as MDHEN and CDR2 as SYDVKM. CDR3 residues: CASSLWPPGGDNSPLHF. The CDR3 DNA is TGTGCCAGCAGTTTATGGCCCCCGGGGGGCGATAATTCACCCCTCCACTTT.

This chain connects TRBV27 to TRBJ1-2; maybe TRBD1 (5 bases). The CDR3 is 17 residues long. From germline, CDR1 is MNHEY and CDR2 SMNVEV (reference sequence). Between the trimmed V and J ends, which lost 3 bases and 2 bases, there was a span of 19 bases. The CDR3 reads CASSFYYGGTGNYGYTF. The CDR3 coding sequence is TGTGCCAGCAGTTTCTACTACGGAGGGACGGGAAACTATGGCTACACCTTC.

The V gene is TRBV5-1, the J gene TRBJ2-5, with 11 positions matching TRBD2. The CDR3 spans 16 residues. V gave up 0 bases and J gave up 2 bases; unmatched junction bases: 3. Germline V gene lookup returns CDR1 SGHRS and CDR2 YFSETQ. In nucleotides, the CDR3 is TGCGCCAGCAGCTTGGGGGGGACTAGCGGACAAGAGACCCAGTACTTC. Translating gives CASSLGGTSGQETQYF.

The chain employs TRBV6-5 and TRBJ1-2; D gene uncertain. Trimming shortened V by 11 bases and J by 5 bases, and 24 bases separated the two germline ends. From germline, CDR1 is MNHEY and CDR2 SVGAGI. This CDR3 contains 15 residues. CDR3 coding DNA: TGTGCCCTATTAAGGACGGGGTGCCGTTGGTATGGCTACACCTTC. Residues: CALLRTGCRWYGYTF.

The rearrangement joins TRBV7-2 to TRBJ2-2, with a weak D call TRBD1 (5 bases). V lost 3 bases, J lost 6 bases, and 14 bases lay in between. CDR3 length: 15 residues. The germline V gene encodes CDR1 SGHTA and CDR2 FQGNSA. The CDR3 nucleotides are TGTGCCAGCAGCTTGCAGGGTTCCTTGGCCGGGGAGCTGTTTTTT. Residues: CASSLQGSLAGELFF. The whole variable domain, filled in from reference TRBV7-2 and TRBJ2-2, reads GAGVSQSPSNKVTEKGKDVELRCDPISGHTALYWYRQSLGQGLEFLIYFQGNSAPDKSGLPSDRFSAERTGGSVSTLTIQRTQQEDSAVYLCASSLQGSLAGELFFGEGSRLTVL.

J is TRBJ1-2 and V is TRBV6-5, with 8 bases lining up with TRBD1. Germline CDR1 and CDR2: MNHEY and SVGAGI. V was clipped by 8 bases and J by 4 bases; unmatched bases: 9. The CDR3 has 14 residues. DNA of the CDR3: TGTGCCAGCTCTCAGACAGGGGTGCCCTATGGCTACACCTTC. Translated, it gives CASSQTGVPYGYTF.

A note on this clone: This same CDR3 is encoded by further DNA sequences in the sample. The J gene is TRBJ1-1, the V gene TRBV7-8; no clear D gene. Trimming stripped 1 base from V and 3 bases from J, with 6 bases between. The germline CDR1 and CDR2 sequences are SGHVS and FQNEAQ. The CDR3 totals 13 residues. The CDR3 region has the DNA TGTGCCAGCAGCTTAGGCGGGGACACTGAAGCTTTCTTT. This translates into CASSLGGDTEAFF.

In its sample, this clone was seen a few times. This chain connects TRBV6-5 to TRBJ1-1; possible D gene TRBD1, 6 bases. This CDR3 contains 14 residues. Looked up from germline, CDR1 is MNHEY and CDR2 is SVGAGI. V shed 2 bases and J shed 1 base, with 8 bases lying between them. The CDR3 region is CASSYGGRNTEAFF. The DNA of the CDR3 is TGTGCCAGCAGTTACGGGGGCCGGAACACTGAAGCTTTCTTT.

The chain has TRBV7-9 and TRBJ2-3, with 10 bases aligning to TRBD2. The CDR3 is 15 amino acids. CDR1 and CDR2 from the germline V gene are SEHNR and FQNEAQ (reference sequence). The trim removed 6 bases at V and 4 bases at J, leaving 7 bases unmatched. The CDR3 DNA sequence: TGTGCCAGCAGAACAGCGGGGGGGCCTGCAGATACGCAGTATTTT. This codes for CASRTAGGPADTQYF.